Below are 3 T cell receptor beta chains sequenced from a single sample in a study of blood T cell repertoires in COVID-19 (TCRdb year 2020). The library was prepared using the immunoSEQ multiplex PCR assay. TCRdb's version of the immuneACCESS table is confined to in-frame rearrangements and falls short of the full clone set. An unresolved V gene accounts for under half of the shortfall where checked; the remainder is of unknown origin. The sample table contains about 200,000 clones; only one count was recorded for over 70% of them. Of the sample, about 7.4% falls within the top ten clones. Sample: peripheral blood. The receptors here all came from a woman older than 75 with acute or convalescent COVID-19.

The chain has TRBV28 and TRBJ1-2; D gene ambiguous. The CDR3 has 14 residues. Trimming shortened V by 5 bases and J by 4 bases, and 14 bases separated the two germline ends. CDR1 is MDHEN and CDR2 is SYDVKM in the germline V gene. The CDR3 DNA sequence: TGTGCCAGCAGTGCCCAGGCAAAGCTCTATGGCTACACCTTC. Its translation is CASSAQAKLYGYTF.

This clone is a singleton in its sample. The rearrangement links TRBV2 to TRBJ1-5, with 7 bases matching TRBD1. Germline V gene data show CDR1 as SNHLY and CDR2 as FYNNEI. CDR3 size: 15 residues. The trim removed 4 bases at V and 4 bases at J, leaving 7 bases unmatched. As DNA, the CDR3 is TGTGCCAGCAGTGCCCGGGACAGAAGAAATCAGCCCCAGCATTTT. Its translation is CASSARDRRNQPQHF. Full variable domain (rest looked up from reference TRBV2 and TRBJ1-5): EPEVTQTPSHQVTQMGQEVILRCVPISNHLYFYWYRQILGQKVEFLVSFYNNEISEKSEIFDDQFSVERPDGSNFTLKIRSTKLEDSAMYFCASSARDRRNQPQHFGDGTRLSIL.

This clone was detected once. Other DNA sequences within the sample encode an identical CDR3. The rearrangement uses TRBV18 and TRBJ2-2; 8 positions match TRBD1. Unmatched junction bases numbered 3, after V lost 5 bases and J lost 1 base. This CDR3 is built from 15 residues. Germline V gene sequence: CDR1 KGHSH, CDR2 LQKENI. The CDR3 is CASSLGTGNTGELFF. CDR3 bases: TGTGCCAGCTCATTGGGGACAGGGAACACCGGGGAGCTGTTTTTT.